The 5 T cell receptor beta chains reported below all come from one sample, sequenced in a study of cytomegalovirus exposure and HLA in healthy donors. 13 Jbeta primers and 60 Vbeta primers were used for the PCR. Libraries were prepared by immunoSEQ multiplex PCR; TCRdb keeps only in-frame clonotypes and omits some of them. In all, the sample yields 65,000 to 85,000 clones. Source material: PBMCs. The receptors stem from a woman aged 60-75 years in good health and CMV-seronegative.

The chain links TRBV5-1 to TRBJ1-6; D may be TRBD1 (5 bases). V dropped 0 bases and J dropped 10 bases, with 11 bases sitting between them. CDR1 and CDR2 (germline): SGHRS, YFSETQ. This CDR3 spans 14 amino acids. The CDR3 region has the DNA TGCGCCAGCAGCTTGGTGGGGGAGGGATCACCCCTCCACTTT. Translating gives CASSLVGEGSPLHF.

The chain combines TRBV7-2 with TRBJ1-2; TRBD1 matches at 9 bases. CDR1 SGHTA and CDR2 FQGNSA come from the germline V gene. J was trimmed by 2 bases and V by 5 bases; bases with no gene match: 15. This CDR3 has 18 amino acids. The CDR3 nucleotides read TGTGCCAGCAGCGCGGGACAGGGTAGGGGCAGTTGGAACTATGGCTACACCTTC. Translation: CASSAGQGRGSWNYGYTF.

The chain is built from TRBV30 and TRBJ2-1; tentatively, D is TRBD2 (5 bases). Trimming took 0 bases from V and 12 from J, leaving 15 bases between them. The germline V gene has CDR1 GTSNPN and CDR2 SVGIG (reference sequence). CDR3 length equals 13 residues. The CDR3 DNA follows: TGTGCCTGGAGTGTAACTGGAGGATCGTCGCAGTTCTTC. It specifies CAWSVTGGSSQFF.

The V call is TRBV7-9, the J call TRBJ1-4; possibly TRBD1 for D (6 bases). V shed 0 bases and J shed 4 bases, with 9 bases lying between them. The CDR3 has 15 residues. CDR1 and CDR2 from the germline V gene are SEHNR and FQNEAQ (reference sequence). This CDR3 reads CASSLATGLNEKLFF. The DNA of the CDR3 is TGTGCCAGCAGCTTAGCAACAGGGCTTAATGAAAAACTGTTTTTT.

The chain employs TRBV19 and TRBJ2-1, with TRBD2 identical over 12 bases. The V and J ends lost 9 bases and 7 bases, in that order; junction bases with no gene match: 10. The CDR3 runs 15 residues. CDR1 and CDR2 (germline): LNHDA, SQIVND (reference sequence). The CDR3 sequence is CASGTTSGSLNEQFF. CDR3 DNA: TGTGCCAGCGGAACGACTAGCGGGAGTTTGAATGAGCAGTTCTTC.